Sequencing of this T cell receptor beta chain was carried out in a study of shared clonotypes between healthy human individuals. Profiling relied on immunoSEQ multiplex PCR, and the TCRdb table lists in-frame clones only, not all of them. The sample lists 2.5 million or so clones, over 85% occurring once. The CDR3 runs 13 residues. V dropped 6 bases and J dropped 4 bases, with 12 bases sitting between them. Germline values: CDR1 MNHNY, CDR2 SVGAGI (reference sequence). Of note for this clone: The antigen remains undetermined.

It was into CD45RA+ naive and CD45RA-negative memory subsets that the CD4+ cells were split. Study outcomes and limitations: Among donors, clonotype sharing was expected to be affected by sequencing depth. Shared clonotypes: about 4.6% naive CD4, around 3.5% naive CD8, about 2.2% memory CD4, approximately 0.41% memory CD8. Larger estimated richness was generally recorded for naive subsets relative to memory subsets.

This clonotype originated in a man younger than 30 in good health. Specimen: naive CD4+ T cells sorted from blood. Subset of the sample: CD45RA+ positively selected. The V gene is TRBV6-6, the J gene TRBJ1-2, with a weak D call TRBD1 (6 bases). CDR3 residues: CASSPTGFYGYTF. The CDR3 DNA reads TGTGCCAGCAGCCCCACAGGGTTCTATGGCTACACCTTC.